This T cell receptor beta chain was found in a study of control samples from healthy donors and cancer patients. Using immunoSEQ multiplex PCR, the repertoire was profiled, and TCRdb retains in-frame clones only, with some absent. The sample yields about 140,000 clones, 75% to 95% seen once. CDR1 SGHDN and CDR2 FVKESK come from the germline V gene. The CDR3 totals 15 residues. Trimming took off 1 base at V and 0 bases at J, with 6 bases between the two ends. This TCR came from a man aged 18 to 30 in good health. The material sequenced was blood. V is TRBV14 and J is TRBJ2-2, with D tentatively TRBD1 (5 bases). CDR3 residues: CASSQGQTNTGELFF. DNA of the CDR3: TGTGCCAGCAGCCAAGGACAGACGAACACCGGGGAGCTGTTTTTT.